Each of the 9 T cell receptor beta chains below was sequenced from the same sample in a study of OX40 agonist ivuxolimab in advanced cancers. Library preparation was by the immunoSEQ multiplex PCR assay. TCRdb holds this immuneACCESS table with in-frame rearrangements only. Some clones are missing; in checked studies, unresolved V genes explain under half, and the rest has no known cause. The sample yields tens of thousands of clones; more than 80% were counted once. Approximately 10% of the sample is taken by the ten largest. Sample: CD4+ or CD8+ T cells sorted from blood, taken in a trial of the OX40 agonist ivuxolimab. Receptors originate from an adult with an advanced solid tumor such as melanoma, head and neck, liver or kidney cancer.

This chain links TRBV7-9 with TRBJ1-2; D not resolved. Deletions cut 5 bases from V and 7 bases from J, with 8 bases between. Germline V gene lookup returns CDR1 SEHNR and CDR2 FQNEAQ (reference sequence). The CDR3 has 11 amino acids. The chain's CDR3 is CASSLTAGYTF. The CDR3 region has the DNA TGTGCCAGCAGCCTCACGGCTGGCTACACCTTC.

The chain is built from TRBV4-1 and TRBJ1-4, with TRBD1 identical over 7 bases. The CDR3 consists of 14 residues. V lost 8 bases, J lost 5 bases, and 8 bases stayed unmatched. Per the germline V gene, CDR1 is MGHRA and CDR2 is YSYEKL. This chain's CDR3 is CASGGSQGNEKLFF. The DNA of the CDR3 is TGCGCCAGCGGTGGGTCACAGGGGAATGAAAAACTGTTTTTT.

V is TRBV4-1 and J is TRBJ1-2, with TRBD1 identical over 7 bases. Trimming cost V 1 base and J 6 bases; bases outside gene matches: 11. The CDR3 has 16 residues. CDR1 MGHRA and CDR2 YSYEKL come from the germline V gene. CDR3 sequence (DNA): TGCGCCAGCAGCCAAGTCCGAGGGCCACAGGGGAATGGCTACACCTTC. It encodes CASSQVRGPQGNGYTF.

V gene TRBV6-5 combines with J gene TRBJ2-5; D remains unclear. Trimming removed 5 bases at V and 5 bases at J, with 15 bases between. This CDR3 is built from 14 residues. Germline V gene data show CDR1 as MNHEY and CDR2 as SVGAGI. CDR3 sequence reads: CASSPEGIGETQYF. CDR3 coding DNA: TGTGCCAGCAGTCCCGAAGGAATCGGGGAGACCCAGTACTTC.

CDR3 residues: CASSMVSGYGYTF. The CDR3 DNA reads TGTGCCAGTAGTATGGTATCGGGCTATGGCTACACCTTC. The chain links TRBV19 to TRBJ1-2; no definite D call. V was trimmed by 3 bases and J by 4 bases, leaving 9 bases between them. The CDR3 has 13 amino acids. Germline V gene lookup returns CDR1 LNHDA and CDR2 SQIVND (reference sequence). The full variable domain, rest sourced from reference TRBV19 and TRBJ1-2, is DGGITQSPKYLFRKEGQNVTLSCEQNLNHDAMYWYRQDPGQGLRLIYYSQIVNDFQKGDIAEGYSVSREKKESFPLTVTSAQKNPTAFYLCASSMVSGYGYTFGSGTRLTVV.

This clone was detected only once. DNA for the CDR3: TGTGCCAGCAGTGATTATAGGTCAGTAGGAGCCTACGAGCAGTACTTC. Encoded protein: CASSDYRSVGAYEQYF. The rearrangement uses TRBV6-1 and TRBJ2-7; D unclear. CDR1 MNHNS and CDR2 SASEGT come from the germline V gene. The CDR3 is made up of 16 amino acids. The V and J ends lost 3 bases and 2 bases respectively, with 17 bases between them.

This chain links TRBV29-1 with TRBJ2-3; D perhaps matches TRBD1 (7 bases). CDR3 length equals 15 residues. V was pared by 2 bases and J by 5 bases, with 17 bases between. The germline V gene has CDR1 SQVTM and CDR2 ANQGSEA. The CDR3: CSVEPPDREEDTQYF. The CDR3 DNA follows: TGCAGCGTTGAACCGCCAGACAGGGAGGAAGATACGCAGTATTTT.

This chain links TRBV18 with TRBJ2-7, with D perhaps being TRBD1 or TRBD2 (5 bases each). CDR1 and CDR2 from the germline V gene are KGHSH and LQKENI. V was shortened by 3 bases and J by 0 bases, with 12 bases between the two germline ends. The CDR3 extends over 15 amino acids. CDR3 protein: CASSPPGTASYEQYF. The CDR3 DNA is TGTGCCAGCTCACCTCCCGGGACGGCCTCCTACGAGCAGTACTTC.

This clone was seen once. V and J are TRBV6-5 and TRBJ2-1; D unresolved. The V gene lost 0 bases and the J gene lost 3 bases, with 6 bases spanning the gap. Germline lookup yields CDR1 MNHEY and CDR2 SVGAGI. The CDR3 sequence is 14 residues long. The CDR3 nucleotides are TGTGCCAGCAGTTACTCCCAGGACTACAATGAGCAGTTCTTC. It yields the protein CASSYSQDYNEQFF.